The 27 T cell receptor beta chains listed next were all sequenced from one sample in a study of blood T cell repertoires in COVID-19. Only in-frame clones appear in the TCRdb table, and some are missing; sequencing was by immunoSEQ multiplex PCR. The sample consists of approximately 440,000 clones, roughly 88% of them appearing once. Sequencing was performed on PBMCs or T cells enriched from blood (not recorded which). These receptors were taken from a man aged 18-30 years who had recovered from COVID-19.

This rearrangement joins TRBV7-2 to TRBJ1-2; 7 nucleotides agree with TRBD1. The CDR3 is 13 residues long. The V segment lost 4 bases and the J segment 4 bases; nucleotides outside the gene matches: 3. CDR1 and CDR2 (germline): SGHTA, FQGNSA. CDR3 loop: CASSSGTVYGYTF. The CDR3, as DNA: TGTGCCAGCAGCTCCGGGACAGTCTATGGCTACACCTTC.

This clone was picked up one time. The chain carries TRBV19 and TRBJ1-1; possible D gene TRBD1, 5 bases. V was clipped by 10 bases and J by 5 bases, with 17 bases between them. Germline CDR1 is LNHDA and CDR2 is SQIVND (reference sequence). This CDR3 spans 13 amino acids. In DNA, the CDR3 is TGTGCCACCCATCGGGGGAAGAGAACTGAAGCTTTCTTT. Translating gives CATHRGKRTEAFF. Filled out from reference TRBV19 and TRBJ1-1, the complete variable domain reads DGGITQSPKYLFRKEGQNVTLSCEQNLNHDAMYWYRQDPGQGLRLIYYSQIVNDFQKGDIAEGYSVSREKKESFPLTVTSAQKNPTAFYLCATHRGKRTEAFFGQGTRLTVV.

The CDR3 nucleotides are TGTGCCACTAGGTTAGGGGTGAACACTGAAGCTTTCTTT. The encoded protein is CATRLGVNTEAFF. V is TRBV7-9 and J is TRBJ1-1; D perhaps matches TRBD1 (5 bases). The CDR3 loop spans 13 amino acids. The V gene lost 10 bases and the J gene lost 0 bases, with 12 bases spanning the gap. Per the germline V gene, CDR1 is SEHNR and CDR2 is FQNEAQ (reference sequence).

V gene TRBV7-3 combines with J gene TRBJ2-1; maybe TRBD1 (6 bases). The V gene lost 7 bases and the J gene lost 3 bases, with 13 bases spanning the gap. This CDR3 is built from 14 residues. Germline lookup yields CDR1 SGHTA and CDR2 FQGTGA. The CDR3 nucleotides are TGTGCCAGCACAAAGGACAGTATCTACAATGAGCAGTTCTTC. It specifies CASTKDSIYNEQFF.

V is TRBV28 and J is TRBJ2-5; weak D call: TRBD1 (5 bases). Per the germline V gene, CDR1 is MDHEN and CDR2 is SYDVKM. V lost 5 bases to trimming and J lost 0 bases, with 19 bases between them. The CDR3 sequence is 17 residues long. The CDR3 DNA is TGTGCCAGCAGTAACCCTCTGACAGTTAAGTACCAAGAGACCCAGTACTTC. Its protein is CASSNPLTVKYQETQYF.

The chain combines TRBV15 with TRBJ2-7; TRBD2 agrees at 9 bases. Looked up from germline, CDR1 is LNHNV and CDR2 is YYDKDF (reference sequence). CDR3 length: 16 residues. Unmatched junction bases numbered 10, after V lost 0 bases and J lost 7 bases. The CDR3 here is CATSRDLGLAGREQYF. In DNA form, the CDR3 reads TGTGCCACCAGCAGAGATTTGGGGCTAGCGGGGAGGGAGCAGTACTTC.

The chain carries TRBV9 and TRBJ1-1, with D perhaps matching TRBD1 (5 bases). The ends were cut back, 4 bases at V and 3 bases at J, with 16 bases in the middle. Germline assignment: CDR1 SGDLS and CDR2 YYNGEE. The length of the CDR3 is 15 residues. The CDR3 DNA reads TGTGCCAGCAGCCCCTTACCCAGGGTGGACACTGAAGCTTTCTTT. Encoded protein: CASSPLPRVDTEAFF.

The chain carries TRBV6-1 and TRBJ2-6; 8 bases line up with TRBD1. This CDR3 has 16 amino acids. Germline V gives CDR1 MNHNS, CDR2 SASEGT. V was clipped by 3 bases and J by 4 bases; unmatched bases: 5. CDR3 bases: TGTGCCAGCAGTGACGGCAGGGGGCCCGGGGCCAACGTCCTGACTTTC. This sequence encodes CASSDGRGPGANVLTF.

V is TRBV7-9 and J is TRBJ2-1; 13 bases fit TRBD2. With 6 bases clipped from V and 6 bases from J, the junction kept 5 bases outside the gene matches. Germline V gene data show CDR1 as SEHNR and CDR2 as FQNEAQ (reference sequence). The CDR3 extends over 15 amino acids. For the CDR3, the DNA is TGTGCCAGCAGTAGGACTAGCGGGGGACTCAATGAGCAGTTCTTC. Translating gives CASSRTSGGLNEQFF.

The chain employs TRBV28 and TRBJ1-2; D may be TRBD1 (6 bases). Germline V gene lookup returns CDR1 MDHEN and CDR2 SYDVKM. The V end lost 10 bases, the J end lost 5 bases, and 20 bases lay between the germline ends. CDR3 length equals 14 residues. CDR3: CATVPSGDLYGYTF. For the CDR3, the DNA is TGTGCCACCGTACCCTCAGGGGACCTATATGGCTACACCTTC.

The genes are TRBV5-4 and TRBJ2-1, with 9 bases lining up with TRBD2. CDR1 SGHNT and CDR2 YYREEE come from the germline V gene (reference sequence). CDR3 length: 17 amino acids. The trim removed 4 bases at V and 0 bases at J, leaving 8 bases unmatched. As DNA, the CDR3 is TGTGCCAGCAGCCGACTGGGACTAGCCAGCTCCTACAATGAGCAGTTCTTC. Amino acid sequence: CASSRLGLASSYNEQFF.

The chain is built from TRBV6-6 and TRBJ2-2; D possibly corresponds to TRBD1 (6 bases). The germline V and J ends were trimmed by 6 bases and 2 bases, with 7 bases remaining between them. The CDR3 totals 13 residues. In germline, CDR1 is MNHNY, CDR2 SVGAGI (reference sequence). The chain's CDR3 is CASRQGNTGELFF. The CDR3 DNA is TGTGCCAGCAGACAGGGAAACACCGGGGAGCTGTTTTTT.

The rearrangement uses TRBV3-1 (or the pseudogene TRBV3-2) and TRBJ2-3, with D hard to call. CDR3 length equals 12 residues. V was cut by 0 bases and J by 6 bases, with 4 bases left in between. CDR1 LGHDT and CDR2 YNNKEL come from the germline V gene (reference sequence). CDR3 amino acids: CASSQDGDTQYF. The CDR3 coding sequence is TGTGCCAGCAGCCAAGACGGGGATACGCAGTATTTT.

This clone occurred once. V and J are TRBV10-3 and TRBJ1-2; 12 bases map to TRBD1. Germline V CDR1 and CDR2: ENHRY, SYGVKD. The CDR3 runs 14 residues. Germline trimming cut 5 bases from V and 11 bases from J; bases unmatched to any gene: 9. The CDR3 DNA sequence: TGTGCCATCAGTCATCCGGGACAGGGGGCTATTTACACCTTC. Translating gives CAISHPGQGAIYTF.

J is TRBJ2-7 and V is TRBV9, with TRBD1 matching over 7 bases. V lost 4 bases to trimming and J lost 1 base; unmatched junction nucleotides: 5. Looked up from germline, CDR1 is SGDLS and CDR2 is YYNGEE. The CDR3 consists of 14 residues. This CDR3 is CASSLGDRSYEQYF. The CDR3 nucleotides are TGTGCCAGCAGCCTAGGGGACAGATCCTACGAGCAGTACTTC.

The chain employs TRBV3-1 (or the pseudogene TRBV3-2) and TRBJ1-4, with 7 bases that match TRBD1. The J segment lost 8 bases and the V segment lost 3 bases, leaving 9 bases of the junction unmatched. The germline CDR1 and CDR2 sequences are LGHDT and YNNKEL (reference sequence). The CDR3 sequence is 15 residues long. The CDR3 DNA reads TGTGCCAGCAGCCACAGACAGGGAAATGGCGAAAAACTGTTTTTT. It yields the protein CASSHRQGNGEKLFF.

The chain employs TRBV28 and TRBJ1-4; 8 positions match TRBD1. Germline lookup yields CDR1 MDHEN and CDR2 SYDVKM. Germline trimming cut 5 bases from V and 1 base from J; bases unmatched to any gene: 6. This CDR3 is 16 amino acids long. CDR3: CASSTADRVTNEKLFF. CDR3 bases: TGTGCCAGCAGTACCGCGGACAGGGTAACTAATGAAAAACTGTTTTTT.

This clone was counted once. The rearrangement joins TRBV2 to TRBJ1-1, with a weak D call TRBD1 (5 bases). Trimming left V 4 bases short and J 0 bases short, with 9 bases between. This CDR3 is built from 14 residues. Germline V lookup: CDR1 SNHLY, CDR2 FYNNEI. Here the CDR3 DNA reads TGTGCCAGCAGTGGGGGGGGACTGAACACTGAAGCTTTCTTT. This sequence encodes CASSGGGLNTEAFF.

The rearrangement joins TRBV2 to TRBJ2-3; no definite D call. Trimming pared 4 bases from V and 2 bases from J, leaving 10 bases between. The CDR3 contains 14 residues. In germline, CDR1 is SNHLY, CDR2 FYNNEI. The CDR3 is CASSVPTNTDTQYF. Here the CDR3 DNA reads TGTGCCAGCAGTGTACCCACTAACACAGATACGCAGTATTTT.

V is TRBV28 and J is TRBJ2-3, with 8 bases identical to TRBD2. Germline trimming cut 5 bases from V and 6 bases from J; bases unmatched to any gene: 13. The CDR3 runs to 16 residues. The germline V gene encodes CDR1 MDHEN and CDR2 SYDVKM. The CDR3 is CASSPPGGAMGDTQYF. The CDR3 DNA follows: TGTGCCAGCAGTCCCCCGGGGGGGGCGATGGGGGATACGCAGTATTTT.

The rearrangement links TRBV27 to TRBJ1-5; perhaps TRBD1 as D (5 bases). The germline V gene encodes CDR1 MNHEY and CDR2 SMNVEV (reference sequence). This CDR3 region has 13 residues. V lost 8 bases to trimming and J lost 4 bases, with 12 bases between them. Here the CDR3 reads CASRIKGNQPQHF. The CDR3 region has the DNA TGTGCCAGCCGCATTAAGGGGAATCAGCCCCAGCATTTT.

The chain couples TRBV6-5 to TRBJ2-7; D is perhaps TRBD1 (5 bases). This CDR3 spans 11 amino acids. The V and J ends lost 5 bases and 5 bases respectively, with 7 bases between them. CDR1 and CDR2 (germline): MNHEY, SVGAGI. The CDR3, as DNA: TGTGCCAGCAGTCGACAGAACGAGCAGTACTTC. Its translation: CASSRQNEQYF.

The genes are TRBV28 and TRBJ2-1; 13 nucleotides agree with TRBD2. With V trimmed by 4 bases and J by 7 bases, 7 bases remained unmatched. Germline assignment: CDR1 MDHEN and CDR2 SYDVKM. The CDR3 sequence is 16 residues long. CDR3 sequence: CASSSGGLAGRNEQFF. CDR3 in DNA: TGTGCCAGCAGTTCCGGGGGACTAGCGGGAAGAAATGAGCAGTTCTTC.

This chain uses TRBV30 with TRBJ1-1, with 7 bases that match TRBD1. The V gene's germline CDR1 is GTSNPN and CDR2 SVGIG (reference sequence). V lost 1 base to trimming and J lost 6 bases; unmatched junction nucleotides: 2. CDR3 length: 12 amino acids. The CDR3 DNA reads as TGTGCCTGGAGTGAGACAGGGTCTGAAGCTTTCTTT. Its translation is CAWSETGSEAFF. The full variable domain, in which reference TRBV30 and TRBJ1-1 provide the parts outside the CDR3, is SQTIHQWPATLVQPVGSPLSLECTVEGTSNPNLYWYRQAAGRGLQLLFYSVGIGQISSEVPQNLSASRPQDRQFILSSKKLLLSDSGFYLCAWSETGSEAFFGQGTRLTVV.

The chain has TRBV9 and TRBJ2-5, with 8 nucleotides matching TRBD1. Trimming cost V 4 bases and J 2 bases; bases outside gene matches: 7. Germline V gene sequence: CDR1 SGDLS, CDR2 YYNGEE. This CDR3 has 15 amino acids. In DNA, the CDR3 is TGTGCCAGCAGCAGGCAGGGGGCGATACAAGAGACCCAGTACTTC. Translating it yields CASSRQGAIQETQYF.

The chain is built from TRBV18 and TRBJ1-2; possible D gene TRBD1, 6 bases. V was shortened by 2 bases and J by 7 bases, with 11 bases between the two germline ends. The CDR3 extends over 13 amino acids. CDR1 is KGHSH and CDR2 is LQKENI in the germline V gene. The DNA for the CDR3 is TGTGCCAGCTCACCATTAGAGGGGGTTGGCTACACCTTC. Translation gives CASSPLEGVGYTF. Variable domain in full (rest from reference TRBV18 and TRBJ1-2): NAGVMQNPRHLVRRRGQEARLRCSPMKGHSHVYWYRQLPEEGLKFMVYLQKENIIDESGMPKERFSAEFPKEGPSILRIQQVVRGDSAAYFCASSPLEGVGYTFGSGTRLTVV.

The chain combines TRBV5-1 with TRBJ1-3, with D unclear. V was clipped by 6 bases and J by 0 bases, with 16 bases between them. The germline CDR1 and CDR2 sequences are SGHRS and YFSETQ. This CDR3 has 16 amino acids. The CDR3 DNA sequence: TGCGCCAGCATGCAAACCACGGGTTCCTCTGGAAACACCATATATTTT. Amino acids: CASMQTTGSSGNTIYF.